This TCR beta chain was identified during a study of blood T cell repertoires in COVID-19. Per the original data handling: Counts of nucleated cells, estimated from reference gene primer amplification, were obtained. The data were produced by immunoSEQ multiplex PCR, yet TCRdb's version contains in-frame clones alone and is incomplete. V, J and clone size derive from that table, while D and trimming were established from the DNA sequence. In the table there are fewer than 250,000 clones, roughly 85% of which are singletons. Per the germline V gene, CDR1 is MNHEY and CDR2 is SMNVEV (reference sequence). The CDR3 covers 14 residues. Deletions cut 0 bases from V and 3 bases from J, with 9 bases between. Participant ages covered 18 to 89 years across 20 to 30 US areas.

The sequenced sample consisted of PBMCs or T cells enriched from blood (not recorded which). The chain links TRBV27 to TRBJ2-7; D remains ambiguous. The source is a woman in her thirties or forties who had been exposed to COVID-19. CDR3 DNA: TGTGCCAGCAGTTTATCGCGGCGGAGCTACGAGCAGTACTTC. This sequence encodes CASSLSRRSYEQYF.